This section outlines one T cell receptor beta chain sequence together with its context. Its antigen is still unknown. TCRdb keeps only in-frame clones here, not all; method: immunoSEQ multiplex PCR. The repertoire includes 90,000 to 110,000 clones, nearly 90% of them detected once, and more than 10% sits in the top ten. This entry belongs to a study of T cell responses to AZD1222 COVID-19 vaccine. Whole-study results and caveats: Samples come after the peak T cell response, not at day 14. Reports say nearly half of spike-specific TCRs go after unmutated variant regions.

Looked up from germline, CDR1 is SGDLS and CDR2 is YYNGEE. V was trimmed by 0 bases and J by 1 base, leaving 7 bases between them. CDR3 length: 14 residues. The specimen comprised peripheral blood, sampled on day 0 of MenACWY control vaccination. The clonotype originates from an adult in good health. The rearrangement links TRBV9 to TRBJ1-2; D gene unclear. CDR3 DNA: TGTGCCAGCAGCGTAGCGGGCAGTAACTATGGCTACACCTTC. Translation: CASSVAGSNYGYTF.